Following are 2 T cell receptor beta chains from one sample sequenced in a study of blood T cell repertoires in COVID-19. The assay was immunoSEQ multiplex PCR, and TCRdb's table has in-frame clones only and misses some. Of fewer than 500,000 clones in the sample, nearly 90% were seen once. Sequencing used PBMCs or T cells enriched from blood (not recorded which). Receptor source: a woman younger than 30 with acute COVID-19.

The chain links TRBV24-1 to TRBJ2-1; perhaps TRBD1 as D (6 bases). With 6 bases removed from V and 5 bases from J, the gap between germline ends came to 10 bases. The CDR3 is 13 residues long. The germline V gene has CDR1 KGHDR and CDR2 SFDVKD. DNA for the CDR3: TGTGCCACCAGTAGCACAGGGAACAATGAGCAGTTCTTC. Amino acid sequence: CATSSTGNNEQFF.

V is TRBV30 and J is TRBJ2-2, with D possibly being TRBD2 (6 bases). CDR3 length equals 15 residues. V lost 2 bases and J 2 bases, leaving 12 bases between the germline ends. Germline loops: CDR1 GTSNPN, CDR2 SVGIG (reference sequence). The CDR3 coding sequence is TGTGCCTGGAGTCGGGGGAGGCCAAACACCGGGGAGCTGTTTTTT. Translated, it gives CAWSRGRPNTGELFF. Full variable domain (outside the CDR3, taken from reference TRBV30 and TRBJ2-2): SQTIHQWPATLVQPVGSPLSLECTVEGTSNPNLYWYRQAAGRGLQLLFYSVGIGQISSEVPQNLSASRPQDRQFILSSKKLLLSDSGFYLCAWSRGRPNTGELFFGEGSRLTVL.